Detailed here is one T cell receptor beta chain. Its antigen is currently unknown. Clinical symptoms, serum thyroxine and TRAb, thyroid ultrasound and orbital computed tomography were used for the diagnoses. V lost 6 bases to trimming and J lost 7 bases, with 15 bases between them. This CDR3 spans 13 amino acids. CDR1 and CDR2 from the germline V gene are MNHNS and SASEGT. This record belongs to a study of T cells in Graves' hyperthyroidism and ophthalmopathy. Study-wide findings and caveats: Blood also contained most expanded thyroid clonotypes above 0.001.

RNA transcripts were the template for amplifying TCR beta CDR3 regions. The HTBI set primed first-round TCR CDR3 RT-PCR. TCRdb reprocessed the multiplex PCR reads via MiXCR and lists one record per CDR3 protein. The sample contains hundreds of thousands of distinct CDR3 sequences, 25% to 30% of which appear only once. The gene calls are TRBV6-1 and TRBJ1-2; perhaps TRBD1 as D (6 bases). This sequence originates from a middle-aged man with Graves' hyperthyroidism that later progressed to Graves' ophthalmopathy. What was sequenced was blood. The CDR3 nucleotides read TGTGCCAGCAGACCCAGGACAGACGGTGGCTACACCTTC. It specifies CASRPRTDGGYTF.